Listed below are T cell receptor beta chains from one sample, sequenced in a study of blood T cells in healthy people across ages. MiXCR, run by TCRdb on the 5' RACE reads, gives a single entry per CDR3 protein. The sample carries approximately 800,000 distinct CDR3 sequences, approximately 24% recorded once. These data were likewise used in another study, on T cells of mothers and their children.

Source material: blood. All receptors derive from a boy between 10 and 17 years old in good health. Both conserved end residues are part of each CDR3. D genes are given only for firm matches. A clone size is listed for some rows: how often the clone was seen (once, few, many), or a class if it is expanded.

clone_size: NA
v_call: TRBV15
cdr3_length: 17
j_call: TRBJ2-4
d_call: NA
cdr3_aa: CATSSARDILAKNIQYF
cdr3_nt: TGTGCCACCAGCAGTGCCCGGGACATCTTAGCCAAAAACATTCAGTACTTC

clone_size: few
v_call: TRBV5-1
cdr3_length: 14
j_call: TRBJ2-5
d_call: NA
cdr3_aa: CASSLETPAETQYF
cdr3_nt: TGCGCCAGCAGCTTGGAAACGCCGGCAGAGACCCAGTACTTC

clone_size: NA
v_call: TRBV4-2
cdr3_length: 15
j_call: TRBJ2-7
d_call: TRBD2
cdr3_aa: CASSQGVLAGSEQYF
cdr3_nt: TGTGCCAGCAGCCAAGGTGTGCTAGCGGGGAGCGAGCAGTACTTC

clone_size: few
v_call: TRBV24-1
cdr3_length: 15
j_call: TRBJ2-7
d_call: TRBD2
cdr3_aa: CATSDFTSGVYEQYF
cdr3_nt: TGTGCCACCAGTGATTTTACTAGCGGGGTCTACGAGCAGTACTTC

clone_size: few
v_call: TRBV30
cdr3_length: 13
j_call: TRBJ2-3
d_call: NA
cdr3_aa: CAWSYNLADTQYF
cdr3_nt: TGTGCCTGGAGCTACAATCTGGCAGATACGCAGTATTTT

clone_size: NA
v_call: TRBV20-1
cdr3_length: 13
j_call: TRBJ2-5
d_call: TRBD2
cdr3_aa: CSAGPIAGETQYF
cdr3_nt: TGCAGTGCGGGCCCTATAGCGGGGGAGACCCAGTACTTC

clone_size: NA
v_call: TRBV3-1
cdr3_length: 15
j_call: TRBJ2-5
d_call: NA
cdr3_aa: CASSQETRPRETQYF
cdr3_nt: TGTGCCAGCAGCCAAGAGACTAGACCACGAGAGACCCAGTACTTC

clone_size: NA
v_call: TRBV27
cdr3_length: 14
j_call: TRBJ2-7
d_call: TRBD1
cdr3_aa: CASSLRTGAYEQYF
cdr3_nt: TGTGCCAGCAGTCTCCGGACAGGGGCCTACGAGCAGTACTTC

clone_size: NA
v_call: TRBV29-1
cdr3_length: 12
j_call: TRBJ2-3
d_call: NA
cdr3_aa: CSVRTGTDTQYF
cdr3_nt: TGCAGCGTCCGGACGGGCACAGATACGCAGTATTTT

clone_size: NA
v_call: TRBV10-3
cdr3_length: 14
j_call: TRBJ1-3
d_call: NA
cdr3_aa: CAVKGDRSGNTIYF
cdr3_nt: TGTGCCGTGAAGGGGGACCGATCTGGAAACACCATATATTTT

clone_size: NA
v_call: TRBV7-9
cdr3_length: 14
j_call: TRBJ2-1
d_call: NA
cdr3_aa: CASSLSTRYNEQFF
cdr3_nt: TGTGCCAGCAGCTTATCCACCCGGTACAATGAGCAGTTCTTC

clone_size: NA
v_call: TRBV4-1
cdr3_length: 15
j_call: TRBJ1-5
d_call: NA
cdr3_aa: CASSQIGSGRQPQHF
cdr3_nt: TGCGCCAGCAGCCAAATAGGGTCAGGCAGACAGCCCCAGCATTTT

clone_size: few
v_call: TRBV20-1
cdr3_length: 15
j_call: TRBJ1-4
d_call: TRBD1
cdr3_aa: CSAPDRGQGNEKLFF
cdr3_nt: TGCAGTGCACCGGACAGGGGGCAGGGTAATGAAAAACTGTTTTTT

clone_size: once
v_call: TRBV5-1
cdr3_length: 15
j_call: TRBJ1-1
d_call: TRBD1
cdr3_aa: CASSGTGGKGAEAFF
cdr3_nt: TGCGCCAGCAGCGGGACAGGGGGCAAGGGAGCTGAAGCTTTCTTT

clone_size: few
v_call: TRBV14
cdr3_length: 16
j_call: TRBJ2-3
d_call: NA
cdr3_aa: CASSPDGPLAPDTQYF
cdr3_nt: TGTGCCAGCAGCCCCGACGGGCCTCTAGCACCAGATACGCAGTATTTT

clone_size: NA
v_call: TRBV5-1
cdr3_length: 14
j_call: TRBJ2-5
d_call: TRBD2
cdr3_aa: CASSSRLAGGPPYF
cdr3_nt: TGCGCCAGCAGCTCCCGACTAGCGGGGGGGCCCCCGTACTTC

clone_size: NA
v_call: TRBV10-2
cdr3_length: 14
j_call: TRBJ2-4
d_call: NA
cdr3_aa: CASKGHLAKNIQYF
cdr3_nt: TGCGCCAGCAAGGGACACCTAGCCAAAAACATTCAGTACTTC

clone_size: few
v_call: TRBV19
cdr3_length: 18
j_call: TRBJ2-1
d_call: TRBD2
cdr3_aa: CASSSSGTSGYFYNEQFF
cdr3_nt: TGTGCCAGTAGTTCCTCCGGGACTAGCGGGTACTTTTACAATGAGCAGTTCTTC

clone_size: NA
v_call: TRBV3-1
cdr3_length: 13
j_call: TRBJ1-1
d_call: NA
cdr3_aa: CASSQSRNTEAFF
cdr3_nt: TGTGCTAGCAGCCAAAGCAGGAACACTGAAGCTTTCTTT

clone_size: NA
v_call: TRBV13
cdr3_length: 17
j_call: TRBJ2-7
d_call: TRBD2
cdr3_aa: CASSYGLAGVLSYEQYF
cdr3_nt: TGTGCCAGCAGCTACGGACTAGCGGGGGTACTCTCCTACGAGCAGTACTTC

clone_size: NA
v_call: TRBV10-3
cdr3_length: 15
j_call: TRBJ1-5
d_call: TRBD1
cdr3_aa: CAISEWSGGGQPQHF
cdr3_nt: TGTGCCATCAGTGAGTGGTCAGGGGGGGGTCAGCCCCAGCATTTT

clone_size: NA
v_call: TRBV5-1
cdr3_length: 15
j_call: TRBJ2-3
d_call: NA
cdr3_aa: CASSLIGRNADTQYF
cdr3_nt: TGCGCCAGCAGCTTGATTGGGCGGAACGCAGATACGCAGTATTTT

clone_size: NA
v_call: TRBV29-1
cdr3_length: 13
j_call: TRBJ2-3
d_call: TRBD2
cdr3_aa: CSARGGNTDTQYF
cdr3_nt: TGCAGCGCCCGGGGGGGCAACACAGATACGCAGTATTTT

clone_size: NA
v_call: TRBV7-2
cdr3_length: 15
j_call: TRBJ2-3
d_call: NA
cdr3_aa: CASSSSSGGTDTQYF
cdr3_nt: TGTGCCAGCAGCTCGAGCAGCGGTGGCACAGATACGCAGTATTTT

clone_size: many
v_call: TRBV24-1
cdr3_length: 14
j_call: TRBJ2-5
d_call: NA
cdr3_aa: CATSGAGEGETQYF
cdr3_nt: TGTGCCACCAGTGGGGCAGGGGAAGGGGAGACCCAGTACTTC

clone_size: NA
v_call: TRBV12-5
cdr3_length: 14
j_call: TRBJ1-5
d_call: NA
cdr3_aa: CASGWGGADQPQHF
cdr3_nt: TGTGCTAGTGGTTGGGGAGGAGCCGATCAGCCCCAGCATTTT

clone_size: NA
v_call: TRBV4-1
cdr3_length: 13
j_call: TRBJ1-5
d_call: NA
cdr3_aa: CASSLTWDEPQHF
cdr3_nt: TGCGCCAGCAGCCTAACGTGGGACGAGCCCCAGCATTTT

clone_size: NA
v_call: TRBV20-1
cdr3_length: 14
j_call: TRBJ2-5
d_call: NA
cdr3_aa: CSARVPTFEETQYF
cdr3_nt: TGCAGTGCTAGAGTCCCGACATTTGAAGAGACCCAGTACTTC

clone_size: many
v_call: TRBV27
cdr3_length: 14
j_call: TRBJ2-7
d_call: TRBD2
cdr3_aa: CASSPLAGGYEQYF
cdr3_nt: TGTGCCAGCAGCCCTCTAGCGGGGGGGTACGAGCAGTACTTC

clone_size: few
v_call: TRBV20-1
cdr3_length: 13
j_call: TRBJ2-3
d_call: NA
cdr3_aa: CSAHSKDTDTQYF
cdr3_nt: TGCAGTGCGCACTCCAAGGACACAGATACGCAGTATTTT

clone_size: many
v_call: TRBV12-3/TRBV12-4
cdr3_length: 12
j_call: TRBJ2-3
d_call: NA
cdr3_aa: CASSLVPDTQYF
cdr3_nt: TGTGCCAGCAGTTTAGTCCCAGATACGCAGTATTTT

clone_size: few
v_call: TRBV29-1
cdr3_length: 16
j_call: TRBJ2-1
d_call: NA
cdr3_aa: CSVEDFSRVGYNEQFF
cdr3_nt: TGCAGCGTTGAAGATTTCTCCAGGGTCGGGTACAATGAGCAGTTCTTC

clone_size: NA
v_call: TRBV5-1
cdr3_length: 13
j_call: TRBJ2-5
d_call: NA
cdr3_aa: CASSSDTYRAQYF
cdr3_nt: TGCGCCAGCAGCTCTGACACTTATCGGGCCCAGTACTTC

clone_size: NA
v_call: TRBV14
cdr3_length: 17
j_call: TRBJ2-2
d_call: NA
cdr3_aa: CASSLLIGTANTGELFF
cdr3_nt: TGTGCCAGCAGCCTTTTGATCGGAACAGCGAACACCGGGGAGCTGTTTTTT

clone_size: few
v_call: TRBV4-1
cdr3_length: 17
j_call: TRBJ2-7
d_call: TRBD1
cdr3_aa: CASSQFSPGQGYYEQYF
cdr3_nt: TGCGCCAGCAGCCAATTTTCTCCGGGACAGGGGTATTACGAGCAGTACTTC

clone_size: few
v_call: TRBV12-3/TRBV12-4
cdr3_length: 14
j_call: TRBJ1-4
d_call: NA
cdr3_aa: CASRLRTGTEKLFF
cdr3_nt: TGTGCCAGCAGACTTAGAACAGGGACGGAAAAACTGTTTTTT

clone_size: few
v_call: TRBV2
cdr3_length: 13
j_call: TRBJ1-2
d_call: NA
cdr3_aa: CASTGTVNRGYTF
cdr3_nt: TGTGCCAGCACGGGGACCGTGAATCGTGGCTACACCTTC

clone_size: NA
v_call: TRBV2
cdr3_length: 14
j_call: TRBJ2-7
d_call: TRBD2
cdr3_aa: CASRPGTSGDKQYF
cdr3_nt: TGTGCCAGCAGACCCGGGACTAGCGGAGACAAGCAGTACTTC

clone_size: NA
v_call: TRBV12-3/TRBV12-4
cdr3_length: 14
j_call: TRBJ2-5
d_call: TRBD1
cdr3_aa: CASRGTGKRETQYF
cdr3_nt: TGTGCCAGCAGGGGGACAGGAAAACGGGAGACCCAGTACTTC

clone_size: NA
v_call: TRBV4-1
cdr3_length: 17
j_call: TRBJ2-5
d_call: TRBD2
cdr3_aa: CASSQDLTSGDQETQYF
cdr3_nt: TGCGCCAGCAGCCAAGATCTTACTAGCGGGGATCAAGAGACCCAGTACTTC

clone_size: few
v_call: TRBV20-1
cdr3_length: 16
j_call: TRBJ1-5
d_call: TRBD1
cdr3_aa: CSASDPGQGLNQPQHF
cdr3_nt: TGCAGTGCTAGCGATCCGGGACAGGGATTAAATCAGCCCCAGCATTTT

clone_size: NA
v_call: TRBV24-1
cdr3_length: 11
j_call: TRBJ2-3
d_call: NA
cdr3_aa: CATSWGGAQYF
cdr3_nt: TGTGCCACCAGTTGGGGTGGAGCGCAGTATTTT

clone_size: NA
v_call: TRBV4-1
cdr3_length: 13
j_call: TRBJ2-7
d_call: NA
cdr3_aa: CASSQVEEYEQYF
cdr3_nt: TGCGCCAGCAGCCAAGTCGAAGAATACGAGCAGTACTTC